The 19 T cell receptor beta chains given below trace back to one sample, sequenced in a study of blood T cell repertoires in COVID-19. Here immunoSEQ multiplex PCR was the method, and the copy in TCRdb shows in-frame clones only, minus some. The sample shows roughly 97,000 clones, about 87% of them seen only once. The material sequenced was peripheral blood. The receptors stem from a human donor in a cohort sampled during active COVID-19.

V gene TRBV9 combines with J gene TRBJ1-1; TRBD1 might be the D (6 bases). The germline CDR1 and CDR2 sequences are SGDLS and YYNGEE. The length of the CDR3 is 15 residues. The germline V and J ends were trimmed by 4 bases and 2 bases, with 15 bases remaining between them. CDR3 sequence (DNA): TGTGCCAGCAGCCCCCGGACAGATTTTAACACTGAAGCTTTCTTT. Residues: CASSPRTDFNTEAFF. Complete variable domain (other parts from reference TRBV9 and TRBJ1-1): DSGVTQTPKHLITATGQRVTLRCSPRSGDLSVYWYQQSLDQGLQFLIQYYNGEERAKGNILERFSAQQFPDLHSELNLSSLELGDSALYFCASSPRTDFNTEAFFGQGTRLTVV.

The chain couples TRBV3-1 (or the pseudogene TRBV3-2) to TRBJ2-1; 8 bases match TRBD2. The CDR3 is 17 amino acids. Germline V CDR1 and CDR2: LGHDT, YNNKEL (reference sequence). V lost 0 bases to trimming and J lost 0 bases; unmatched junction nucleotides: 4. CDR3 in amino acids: CASSQDLAGYSYNEQFF. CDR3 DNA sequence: TGTGCCAGCAGCCAAGATTTAGCGGGGTACTCCTACAATGAGCAGTTCTTC.

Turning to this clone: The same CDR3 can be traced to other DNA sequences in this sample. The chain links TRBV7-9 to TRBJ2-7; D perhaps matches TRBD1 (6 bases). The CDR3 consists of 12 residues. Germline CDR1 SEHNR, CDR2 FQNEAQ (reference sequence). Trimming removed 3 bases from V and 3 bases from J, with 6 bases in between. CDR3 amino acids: CASSLTGYEQYF. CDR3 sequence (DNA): TGTGCCAGCAGCTTGACAGGCTACGAGCAGTACTTC.

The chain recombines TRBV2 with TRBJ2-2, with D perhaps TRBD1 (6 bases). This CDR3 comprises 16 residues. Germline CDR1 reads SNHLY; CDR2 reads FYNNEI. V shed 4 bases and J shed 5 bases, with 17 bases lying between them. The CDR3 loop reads CASSVRGNRRTGELFF. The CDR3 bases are TGTGCCAGCAGTGTCAGGGGAAACCGGCGGACCGGGGAGCTGTTTTTT.

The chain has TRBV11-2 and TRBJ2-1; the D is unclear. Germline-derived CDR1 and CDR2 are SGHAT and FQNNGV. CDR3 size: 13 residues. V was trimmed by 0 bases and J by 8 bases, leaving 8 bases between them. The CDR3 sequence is CASSLDLSHEQFF. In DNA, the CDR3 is TGTGCCAGCAGCTTAGATTTGAGTCATGAGCAGTTCTTC.

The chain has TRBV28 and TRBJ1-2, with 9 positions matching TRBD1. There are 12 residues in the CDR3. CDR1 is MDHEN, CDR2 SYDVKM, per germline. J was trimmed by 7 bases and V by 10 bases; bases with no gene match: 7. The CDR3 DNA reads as TGTGCCATCGGGACAGGGAGCAGTGGCTACACCTTC. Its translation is CAIGTGSSGYTF.

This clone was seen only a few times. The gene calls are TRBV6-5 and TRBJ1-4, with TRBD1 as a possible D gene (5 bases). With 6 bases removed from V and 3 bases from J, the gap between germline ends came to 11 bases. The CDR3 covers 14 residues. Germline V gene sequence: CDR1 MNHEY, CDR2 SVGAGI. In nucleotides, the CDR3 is TGTGCCAGCAGCCTCAGACAGCCTAATGAAAAACTGTTTTTT. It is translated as CASSLRQPNEKLFF.

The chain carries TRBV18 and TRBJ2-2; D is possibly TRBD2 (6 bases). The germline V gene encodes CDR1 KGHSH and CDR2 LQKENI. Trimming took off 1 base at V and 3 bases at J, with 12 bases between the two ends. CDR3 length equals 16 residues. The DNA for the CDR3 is TGTGCCAGCTCACCACGTGGGGGGTCGGACACCGGGGAGCTGTTTTTT. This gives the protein CASSPRGGSDTGELFF. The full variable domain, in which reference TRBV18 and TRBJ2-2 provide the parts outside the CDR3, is NAGVMQNPRHLVRRRGQEARLRCSPMKGHSHVYWYRQLPEEGLKFMVYLQKENIIDESGMPKERFSAEFPKEGPSILRIQQVVRGDSAAYFCASSPRGGSDTGELFFGEGSRLTVL.

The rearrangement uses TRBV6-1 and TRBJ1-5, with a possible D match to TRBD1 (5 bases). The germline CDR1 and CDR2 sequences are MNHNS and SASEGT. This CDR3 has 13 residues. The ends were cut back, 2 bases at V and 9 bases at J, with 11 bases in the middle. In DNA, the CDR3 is TGTGCCAGCAGTGAACAGGGATTGGGGCCCCAGCATTTT. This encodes CASSEQGLGPQHF.

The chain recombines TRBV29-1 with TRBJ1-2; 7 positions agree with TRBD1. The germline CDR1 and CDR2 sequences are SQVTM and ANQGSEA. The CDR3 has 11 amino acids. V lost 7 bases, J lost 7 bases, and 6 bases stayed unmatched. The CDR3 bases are TGCAGCGCCAGACAGGGCGGTGGCTACACCTTC. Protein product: CSARQGGGYTF.

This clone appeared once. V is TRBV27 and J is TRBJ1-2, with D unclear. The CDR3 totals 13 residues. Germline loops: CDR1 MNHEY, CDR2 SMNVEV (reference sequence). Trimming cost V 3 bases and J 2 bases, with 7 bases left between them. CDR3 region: CASSFGPNYGYTF. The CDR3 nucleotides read TGTGCCAGCAGTTTTGGGCCAAACTATGGCTACACCTTC.

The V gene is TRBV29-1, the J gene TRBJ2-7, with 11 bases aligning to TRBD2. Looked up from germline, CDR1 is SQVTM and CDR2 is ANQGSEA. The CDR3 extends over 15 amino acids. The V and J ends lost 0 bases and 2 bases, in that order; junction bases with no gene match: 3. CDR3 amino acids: CSVEDRLAGTYEQYF. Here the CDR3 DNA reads TGCAGCGTTGAAGATCGACTAGCGGGAACCTACGAGCAGTACTTC.

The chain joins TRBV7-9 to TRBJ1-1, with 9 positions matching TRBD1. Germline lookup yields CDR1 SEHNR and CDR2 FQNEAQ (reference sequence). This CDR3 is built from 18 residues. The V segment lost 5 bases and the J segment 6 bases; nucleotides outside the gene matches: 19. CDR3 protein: CASSADLLHARTGAEAFF. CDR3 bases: TGTGCCAGCAGCGCTGATCTATTACACGCTAGGACAGGGGCTGAAGCTTTCTTT.

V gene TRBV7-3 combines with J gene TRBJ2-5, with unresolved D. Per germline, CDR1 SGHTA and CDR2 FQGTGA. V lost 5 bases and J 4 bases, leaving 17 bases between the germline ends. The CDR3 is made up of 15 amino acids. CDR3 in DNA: TGTGCCAGCAGCCCCCGACCGGGTCCGCGAGAGACCCAGTACTTC. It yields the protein CASSPRPGPRETQYF.

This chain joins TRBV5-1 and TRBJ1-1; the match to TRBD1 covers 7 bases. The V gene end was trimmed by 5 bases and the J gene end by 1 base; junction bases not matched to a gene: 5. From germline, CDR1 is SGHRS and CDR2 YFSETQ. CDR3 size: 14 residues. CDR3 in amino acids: CASSSGQKNTEAFF. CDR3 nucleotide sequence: TGCGCCAGCAGTTCGGGACAGAAGAACACTGAAGCTTTCTTT.

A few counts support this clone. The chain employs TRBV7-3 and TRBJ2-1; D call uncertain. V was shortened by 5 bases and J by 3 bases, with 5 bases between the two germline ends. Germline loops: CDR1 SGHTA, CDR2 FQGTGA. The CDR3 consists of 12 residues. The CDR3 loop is CASSVDYNEQFF. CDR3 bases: TGTGCCAGCAGCGTAGACTACAATGAGCAGTTCTTC.

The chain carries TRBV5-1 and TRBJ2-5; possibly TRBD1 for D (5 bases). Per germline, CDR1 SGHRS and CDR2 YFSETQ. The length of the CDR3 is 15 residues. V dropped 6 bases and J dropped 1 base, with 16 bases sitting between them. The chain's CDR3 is CASTVGPVPQETQYF. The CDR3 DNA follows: TGCGCCAGCACCGTGGGGCCAGTCCCCCAAGAGACCCAGTACTTC.

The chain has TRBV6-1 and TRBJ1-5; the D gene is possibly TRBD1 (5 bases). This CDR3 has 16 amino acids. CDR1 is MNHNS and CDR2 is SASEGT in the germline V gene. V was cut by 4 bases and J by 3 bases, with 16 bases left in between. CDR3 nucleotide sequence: TGTGCCAGCAGTGTAAGGGGCGGGAGGGACAATCAGCCCCAGCATTTT. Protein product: CASSVRGGRDNQPQHF.

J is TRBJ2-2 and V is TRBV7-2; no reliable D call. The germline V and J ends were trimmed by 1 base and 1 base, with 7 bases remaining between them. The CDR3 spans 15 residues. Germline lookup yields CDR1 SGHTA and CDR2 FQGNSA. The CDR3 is CASSLEPGNTGELFF. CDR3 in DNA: TGTGCCAGCAGCTTAGAGCCAGGGAACACCGGGGAGCTGTTTTTT.